Listed here are 27 T cell receptor beta chains from one sample, sequenced in a study of T cell repertoires in cytomegalovirus infection. TCRdb redid the calling of the reads with MiXCR, one entry per CDR3 protein. The sample contains 600,000 to 700,000 distinct CDR3 sequences, around a third of which appear only once. Antigens for these TCRs are unknown. The source material was cultured PBMCs, sampled from culture after CMV antigen stimulation. All receptors derive from a human donor in good health (CMV status not recorded). Some clones in this sample may be carry-over from other donors' samples.

This clonotype was picked up a small number of times. This chain uses TRBV7-4 with TRBJ1-2; D uncertain. V lost 1 base and J lost 5, with 11 bases in between. CDR1 is SGHVT, CDR2 SQSDAQ, per germline. The CDR3 is made up of 14 amino acids. The CDR3 protein is CASSLGPGWYGYTF. The CDR3 nucleotides are TGTGCCAGCAGCTTAGGACCCGGGTGGTATGGCTACACCTTC.

The chain recombines TRBV12-3 or TRBV12-4 with TRBJ2-4; D uncertain. Trimming left V 1 base short and J 7 bases short, with 11 bases between. This CDR3 is built from 14 residues. The CDR3 loop is CASSLGRQKNIQYF. CDR3 nucleotides: TGTGCCAGCAGTTTAGGCAGACAAAAGAACATTCAGTACTTC.

This clonotype was found once. V usage is TRBV12-3 or TRBV12-4 and J usage is TRBJ2-3, with 9 bases aligning to TRBD1. The CDR3 spans 16 residues. Losses at the gene ends were 7 bases for V and 4 bases for J; bases not matched to a gene: 12. The CDR3 protein is CASIQQGALSADTQYF. The CDR3 DNA follows: TGTGCCAGCATCCAACAGGGGGCGCTTAGCGCAGATACGCAGTATTTT.

The chain is built from TRBV7-2 and TRBJ2-1; 7 bases fit TRBD1. The CDR3 has 14 residues. CDR1 SGHTA and CDR2 FQGNSA come from the germline V gene. V lost 10 bases to trimming and J lost 8 bases; unmatched junction nucleotides: 14. The DNA of the CDR3 is TGTGCCATTTTGCGACAGGGCGTAAGGGATGAGCAGTTCTTC. Protein: CAILRQGVRDEQFF.

This clonotype was seen just once. The chain carries TRBV20-1 and TRBJ1-4, with D possibly matching TRBD1 (5 bases). Germline values: CDR1 DFQATT, CDR2 SNEGSKA (reference sequence). Trimming shortened V by 6 bases and J by 5 bases, and 13 bases separated the two germline ends. There are 13 residues in the CDR3. CDR3 sequence: CSASRGLNEKLFF. CDR3 coding DNA: TGCAGTGCCTCTCGGGGACTAAATGAAAAACTGTTTTTT.

The table lists this clonotype with many counts. The genes are TRBV12-3 or TRBV12-4 and TRBJ1-4; D is possibly TRBD1 (6 bases). The CDR3 runs to 13 residues. Deletions cut 4 bases from V and 10 bases from J, with 13 bases between. CDR3 residues: CASSSQGIGKLFF. The CDR3 DNA is TGTGCCAGCAGTTCCCAGGGGATAGGAAAACTGTTTTTT.

The rearrangement joins TRBV7-6 to TRBJ2-1; 8 bases are a match to TRBD2. Germline V CDR1 and CDR2: SGHVS, FNYEAQ. The CDR3 has 14 residues. The trim removed 5 bases at V and 4 bases at J, leaving 4 bases unmatched. The CDR3 DNA is TGTGCCAGCAGCCTCCAGCGGGGGTACAATGAGCAGTTCTTC. Translated: CASSLQRGYNEQFF.

A single count supports this clonotype. V usage is TRBV5-6 and J usage is TRBJ2-7, with D possibly matching TRBD2 (5 bases). The CDR3 has 13 residues. Per the germline V gene, CDR1 is SGHDT and CDR2 is YYEEEE. The ends were cut back, 4 bases at V and 6 bases at J, with 14 bases in the middle. In nucleotides, the CDR3 is TGTGCCAGCAGCCTCAAGCGGCGGCTCGAGCAGTACTTC. It specifies CASSLKRRLEQYF.

The chain couples TRBV10-3 to TRBJ2-7, with 7 bases fitting TRBD1. Per germline, CDR1 ENHRY and CDR2 SYGVKD. J lost 5 bases, V lost 2 bases, and 12 bases had no gene match. CDR3 size: 16 residues. The CDR3 spells CAISEAGGVLGDEQYF. CDR3 nucleotides: TGTGCCATCAGTGAGGCAGGGGGTGTACTAGGGGACGAGCAGTACTTC.

V usage is TRBV27 and J usage is TRBJ1-6; D ambiguous. The length of the CDR3 is 15 residues. The V end was cut by 1 base, the J end by 7 bases, with 11 bases between. Germline CDR1 and CDR2: MNHEY and SMNVEV (reference sequence). The CDR3 DNA is TGTGCCAGCAGTTTATTCTCGGGGTCAAATTCACCCCTCCACTTT. It specifies CASSLFSGSNSPLHF.

This chain connects TRBV12-3 or TRBV12-4 to TRBJ2-3; tentatively, D is TRBD2 (5 bases). The ends were cut back, 3 bases at V and 6 bases at J, with 16 bases in the middle. The length of the CDR3 is 15 residues. The chain's CDR3 is CASSFTGPSGDTQYF. The DNA of the CDR3 is TGTGCCAGCAGTTTTACCGGGCCCTCGGGGGATACGCAGTATTTT.

Remarks on this clonotype: A much larger clone lies a single base off, so this may be a read error. CDR3 DNA sequence: TGTGCCAGCAGCGCAGCCGGGGACGGTACGCAGTATTTT. It encodes CASSAAGDGTQYF. The rearrangement joins TRBV7-9 to TRBJ2-3, with D possibly called TRBD1 or TRBD2 (5 bases each). The CDR3 contains 13 residues. V was cut by 5 bases and J by 8 bases, with 14 bases left in between. The germline V gene encodes CDR1 SEHNR and CDR2 FQNEAQ (reference sequence).

This clonotype was found many times. This chain uses TRBV7-2 with TRBJ2-3, with a possible D match to TRBD1 (6 bases). With 5 bases removed from V and 4 bases from J, the gap between germline ends came to 16 bases. This CDR3 spans 15 amino acids. In germline, CDR1 is SGHTA, CDR2 FQGNSA. CDR3 in DNA: TGTGCCAGCAGCCAGGCAGGGGTGAGGGCAGATACGCAGTATTTT. It is translated as CASSQAGVRADTQYF. Filled out from reference TRBV7-2 and TRBJ2-3, the complete variable domain reads GAGVSQSPSNKVTEKGKDVELRCDPISGHTALYWYRQSLGQGLEFLIYFQGNSAPDKSGLPSDRFSAERTGGSVSTLTIQRTQQEDSAVYLCASSQAGVRADTQYFGPGTRLTVL.

The rearrangement joins TRBV4-1 to TRBJ2-5; D is perhaps TRBD2 (7 bases). V was clipped by 4 bases and J by 4 bases, with 19 bases between them. The length of the CDR3 is 16 residues. CDR1 and CDR2 (germline): MGHRA, YSYEKL. The CDR3 loop reads CASSPATGGPRETQYF. Here the CDR3 DNA reads TGCGCCAGCAGCCCGGCGACGGGGGGCCCGCGAGAGACCCAGTACTTC.

The chain uses TRBV4-1 and TRBJ1-5; D unclear. CDR3 size: 14 residues. Germline CDR1 MGHRA, CDR2 YSYEKL. V was cut by 1 base and J by 6 bases, with 10 bases left in between. CDR3 sequence (DNA): TGCGCCAGCAGCCAAGTATCGGTTTTTCAGCCCCAGCATTTT. This sequence encodes CASSQVSVFQPQHF.

The chain uses TRBV2 and TRBJ1-1; D call uncertain. The CDR3 is made up of 11 amino acids. V dropped 8 bases and J dropped 9 bases, with 13 bases sitting between them. CDR1 is SNHLY, CDR2 FYNNEI, per germline. The CDR3 here is CASVRAYQAFF. CDR3 bases: TGTGCCAGCGTTAGGGCATACCAAGCTTTCTTT.

The table lists this clonotype with a few counts. This chain links TRBV6-1 with TRBJ2-5, with TRBD2 identical over 14 bases. With V trimmed by 5 bases and J by 8 bases, 10 bases remained unmatched. The length of the CDR3 is 16 residues. Germline CDR1 is MNHNS and CDR2 is SASEGT. DNA for the CDR3: TGTGCCAGCAGTTGGGGGGGACTAGCGGGGGTTCAAACCCAGTACTTC. It encodes CASSWGGLAGVQTQYF.

This clonotype was detected many times. This chain links TRBV7-2 with TRBJ2-3; 11 bases map to TRBD2. CDR3 length equals 15 residues. Looked up from germline, CDR1 is SGHTA and CDR2 is FQGNSA. The V gene end was trimmed by 3 bases and the J gene end by 4 bases; junction bases not matched to a gene: 3. In nucleotides, the CDR3 is TGTGCCAGCAGCTTTAGCGGGGGGGCCCCAGATACGCAGTATTTT. It is translated as CASSFSGGAPDTQYF.

This clonotype was counted between two and nine times. V gene TRBV10-3 combines with J gene TRBJ2-2, with D perhaps matching TRBD2 (5 bases). This CDR3 contains 15 residues. Germline loops: CDR1 ENHRY, CDR2 SYGVKD. V lost 3 bases, J lost 6 bases, and 14 bases lay in between. In DNA, the CDR3 is TGTGCCATCAGTGACCCATCGCGAGGGTCCGGGGAGCTGTTTTTT. It is translated as CAISDPSRGSGELFF.

The J gene is TRBJ2-1, the V gene TRBV4-3; no definite D call. Germline V gene data show CDR1 as LGHNA and CDR2 as YSLEER. The CDR3 totals 15 residues. The germline V and J ends were trimmed by 1 base and 2 bases, with 9 bases remaining between them. CDR3 in DNA: TGCGCCAGCAGCCAAGTTGCTCGGGCCTACAATGAGCAGTTCTTC. It codes for CASSQVARAYNEQFF.

The V and J genes are TRBV7-2 and TRBJ2-5, with 16 bases that match TRBD2. Looked up from germline, CDR1 is SGHTA and CDR2 is FQGNSA. V gave up 4 bases and J gave up 5 bases; unmatched junction bases: 16. The length of the CDR3 is 20 residues. CDR3 bases: TGTGCCAGCAGCTCCCACTACTCCGGGACTAGCGGGGGGGCCGGGGAGACCCAGTACTTC. Translated: CASSSHYSGTSGGAGETQYF.

CDR3 bases: TGTGCCAGCAGAGCTACAGGGGATAACGAGCAGTACTTC. It specifies CASRATGDNEQYF. This chain uses TRBV28 with TRBJ2-7; 7 positions match TRBD1. CDR3 length equals 13 residues. Germline lookup yields CDR1 MDHEN and CDR2 SYDVKM. Losses at the gene ends were 6 bases for V and 5 bases for J; bases not matched to a gene: 7. The full variable domain, with the rest looked up from reference TRBV28 and TRBJ2-7, is DVKVTQSSRYLVKRTGEKVFLECVQDMDHENMFWYRQDPGLGLRLIYFSYDVKMKEKGDIPEGYSVSREKKERFSLILESASTNQTSMYLCASRATGDNEQYFGPGTRLTVT.

J is TRBJ1-2 and V is TRBV6-1; maybe TRBD1 (6 bases). CDR3 size: 14 residues. Between the trimmed V and J ends, which lost 5 bases and 1 base, there was a span of 11 bases. Looked up from germline, CDR1 is MNHNS and CDR2 is SASEGT. The CDR3 sequence is CASSSGGFNYGYTF. The CDR3 coding sequence is TGTGCCAGCAGTTCCGGGGGCTTTAACTATGGCTACACCTTC.

The chain is built from TRBV10-3 and TRBJ2-3, with 7 bases lining up with TRBD2. Looked up from germline, CDR1 is ENHRY and CDR2 is SYGVKD. The V segment lost 9 bases and the J segment 4 bases; nucleotides outside the gene matches: 13. CDR3 length: 15 amino acids. CDR3 residues: CAISQRDLGADTQYF. The DNA of the CDR3 is TGTGCCATTTCTCAGCGGGACCTTGGCGCAGATACGCAGTATTTT.

This clonotype was observed a handful of times. V and J are TRBV6-1 and TRBJ1-6, with 9 bases identical to TRBD1. Germline V gives CDR1 MNHNS, CDR2 SASEGT. This CDR3 contains 15 residues. Trimming cost V 6 bases and J 5 bases; bases outside gene matches: 5. CDR3 in amino acids: CASSRRTGDNSPLHF. The CDR3 region has the DNA TGTGCCAGCAGCCGAAGGACAGGGGATAATTCACCCCTCCACTTT.

This clonotype was observed a few times. V is TRBV7-2 and J is TRBJ2-5, with D unclear. CDR3 length: 14 amino acids. Germline loops: CDR1 SGHTA, CDR2 FQGNSA. Trimming removed 4 bases from V and 1 base from J, with 10 bases in between. In nucleotides, the CDR3 is TGTGCCAGCAGCTCCCACCGTCCCCAAGAGACCCAGTACTTC. Its protein product is CASSSHRPQETQYF.

The chain employs TRBV10-3 and TRBJ2-2, with TRBD2 identical over 10 bases. The ends lost 2 bases at V and 6 bases at J; junction bases unmatched: 9. The CDR3 sequence is 17 residues long. Germline CDR1 and CDR2: ENHRY and SYGVKD. The CDR3 is CAISESGAGGPSGELFF. CDR3 sequence (DNA): TGTGCCATCAGTGAGAGTGGAGCGGGGGGGCCTTCCGGGGAGCTGTTTTTT.